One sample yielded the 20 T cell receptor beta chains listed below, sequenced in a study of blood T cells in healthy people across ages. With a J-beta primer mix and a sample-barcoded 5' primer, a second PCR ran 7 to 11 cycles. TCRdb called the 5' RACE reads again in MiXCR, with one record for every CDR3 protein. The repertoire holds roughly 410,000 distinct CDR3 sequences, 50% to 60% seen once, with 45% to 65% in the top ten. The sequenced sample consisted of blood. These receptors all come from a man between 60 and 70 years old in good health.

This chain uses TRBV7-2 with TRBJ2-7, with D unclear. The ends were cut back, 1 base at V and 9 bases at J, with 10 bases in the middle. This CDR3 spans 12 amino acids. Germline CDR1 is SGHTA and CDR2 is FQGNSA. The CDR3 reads CASSLDSRRQYF. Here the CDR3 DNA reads TGTGCCAGCAGCTTAGATAGTCGGCGGCAGTACTTC.

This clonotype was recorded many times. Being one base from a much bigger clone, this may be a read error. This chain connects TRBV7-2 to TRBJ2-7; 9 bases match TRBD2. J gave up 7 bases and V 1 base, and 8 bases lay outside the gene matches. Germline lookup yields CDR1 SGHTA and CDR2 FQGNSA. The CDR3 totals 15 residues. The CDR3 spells CASSLDGGRVREQYF. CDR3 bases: TGTGCCAGCAGCTTAGATGGCGGGAGGGTTCGAGAGCAGTACTTC.

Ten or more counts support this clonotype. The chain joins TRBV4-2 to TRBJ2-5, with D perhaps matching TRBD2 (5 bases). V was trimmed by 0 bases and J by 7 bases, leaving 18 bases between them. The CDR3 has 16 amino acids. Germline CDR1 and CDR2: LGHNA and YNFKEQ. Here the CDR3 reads CASSQESGARLGTQYF. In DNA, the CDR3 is TGTGCCAGCAGCCAAGAAAGCGGAGCCCGGCTGGGGACCCAGTACTTC.

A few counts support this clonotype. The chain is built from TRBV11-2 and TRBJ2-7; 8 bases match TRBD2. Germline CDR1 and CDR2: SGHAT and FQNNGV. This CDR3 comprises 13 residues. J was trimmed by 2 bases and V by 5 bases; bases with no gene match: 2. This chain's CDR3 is CASSPGLAYEQYF. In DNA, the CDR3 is TGTGCCAGCAGCCCGGGACTAGCCTACGAGCAGTACTTC.

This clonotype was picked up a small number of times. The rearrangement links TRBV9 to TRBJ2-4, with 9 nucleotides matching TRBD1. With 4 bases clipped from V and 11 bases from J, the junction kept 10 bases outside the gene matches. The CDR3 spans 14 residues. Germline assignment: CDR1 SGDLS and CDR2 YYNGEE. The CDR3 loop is CASSLPTGGGVQYF. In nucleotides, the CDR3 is TGTGCCAGCAGCCTTCCGACAGGGGGGGGAGTTCAGTACTTC.

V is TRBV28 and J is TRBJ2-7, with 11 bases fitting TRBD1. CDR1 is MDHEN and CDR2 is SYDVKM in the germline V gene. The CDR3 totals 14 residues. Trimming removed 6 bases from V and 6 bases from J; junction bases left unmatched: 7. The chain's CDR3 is CASSLGTGGTEQYF. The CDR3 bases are TGTGCCAGCAGCCTCGGGACAGGGGGTACCGAGCAGTACTTC.

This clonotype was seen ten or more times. CDR3 bases: TGTGCCATCAGTCTTAGCCCGGCCGGGGGCCAAGAGACCCAGTACTTC. Amino acid sequence: CAISLSPAGGQETQYF. The chain joins TRBV10-3 to TRBJ2-5, with D possibly being TRBD2 (6 bases). Germline CDR1 and CDR2: ENHRY and SYGVKD. This CDR3 is built from 16 residues. Trimming removed 5 bases from V and 1 base from J, with 17 bases in between.

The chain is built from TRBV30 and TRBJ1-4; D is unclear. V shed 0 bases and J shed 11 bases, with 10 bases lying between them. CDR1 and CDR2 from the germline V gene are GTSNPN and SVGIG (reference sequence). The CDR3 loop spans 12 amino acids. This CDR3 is CAWSVSVRKLFF. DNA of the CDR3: TGTGCCTGGAGTGTGTCGGTTCGGAAACTGTTTTTT.

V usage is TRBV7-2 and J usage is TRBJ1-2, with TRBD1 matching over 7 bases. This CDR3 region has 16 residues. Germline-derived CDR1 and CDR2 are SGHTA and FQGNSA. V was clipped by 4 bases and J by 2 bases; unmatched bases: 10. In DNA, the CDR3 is TGTGCCAGCAGCTCATTTAGGACAGGCGGGAACTATGGCTACACCTTC. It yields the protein CASSSFRTGGNYGYTF.

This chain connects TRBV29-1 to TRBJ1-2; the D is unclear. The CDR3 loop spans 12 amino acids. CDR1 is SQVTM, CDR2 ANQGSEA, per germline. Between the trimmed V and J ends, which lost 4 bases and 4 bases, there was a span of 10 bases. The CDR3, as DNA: TGCAGCGTTGTAACGCTAGGCTATGGCTACACCTTC. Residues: CSVVTLGYGYTF.

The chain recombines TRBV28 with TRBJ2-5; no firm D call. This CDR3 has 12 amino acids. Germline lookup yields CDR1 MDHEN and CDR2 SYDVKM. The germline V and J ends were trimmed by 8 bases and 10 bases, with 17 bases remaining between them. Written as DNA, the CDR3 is TGTGCCAGCGGTCCAGGCGTCCGTAACCAGTACTTC. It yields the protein CASGPGVRNQYF.

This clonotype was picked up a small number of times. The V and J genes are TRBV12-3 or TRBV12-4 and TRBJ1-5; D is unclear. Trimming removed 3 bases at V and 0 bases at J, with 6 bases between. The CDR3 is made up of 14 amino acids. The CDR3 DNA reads TGTGCCAGCAGTTTGCGCGGTAGCAATCAGCCCCAGCATTTT. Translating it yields CASSLRGSNQPQHF.

The CDR3, as DNA: TGTGCCACCAGCAGACTCACAGATACGCAGTATTTT. It specifies CATSRLTDTQYF. This chain joins TRBV15 and TRBJ2-3, with D unclear. From germline, CDR1 is LNHNV and CDR2 YYDKDF (reference sequence). V was shortened by 2 bases and J by 2 bases, with 2 bases between the two germline ends. The CDR3 runs to 12 residues.

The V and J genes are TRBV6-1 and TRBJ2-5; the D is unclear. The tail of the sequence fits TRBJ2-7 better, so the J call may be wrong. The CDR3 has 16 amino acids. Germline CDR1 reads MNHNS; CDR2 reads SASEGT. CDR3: CASSTKIASPALEQYF. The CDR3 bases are TGTGCCAGCAGTACTAAGATCGCGTCGCCCGCCCTCGAGCAGTACTTC.

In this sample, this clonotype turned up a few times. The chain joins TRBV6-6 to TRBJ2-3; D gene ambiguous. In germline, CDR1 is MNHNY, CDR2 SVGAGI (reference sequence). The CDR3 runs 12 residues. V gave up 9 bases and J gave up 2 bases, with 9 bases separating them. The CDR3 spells CASQQNTDTQYF. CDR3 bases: TGTGCCAGTCAACAGAACACAGATACGCAGTATTTT.

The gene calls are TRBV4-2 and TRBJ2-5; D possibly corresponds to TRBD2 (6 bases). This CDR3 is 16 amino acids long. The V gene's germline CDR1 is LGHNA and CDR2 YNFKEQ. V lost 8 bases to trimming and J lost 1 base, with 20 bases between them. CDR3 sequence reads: CASGGSAGYSQETQYF. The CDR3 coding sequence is TGTGCCAGCGGAGGGTCGGCGGGGTACTCCCAAGAGACCCAGTACTTC.

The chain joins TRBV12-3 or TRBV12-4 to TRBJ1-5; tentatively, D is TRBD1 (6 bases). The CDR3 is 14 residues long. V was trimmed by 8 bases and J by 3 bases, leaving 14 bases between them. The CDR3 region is CASSTDRSNQPQHF. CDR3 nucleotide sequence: TGTGCCAGCTCCACCGACAGGTCCAATCAGCCCCAGCATTTT.

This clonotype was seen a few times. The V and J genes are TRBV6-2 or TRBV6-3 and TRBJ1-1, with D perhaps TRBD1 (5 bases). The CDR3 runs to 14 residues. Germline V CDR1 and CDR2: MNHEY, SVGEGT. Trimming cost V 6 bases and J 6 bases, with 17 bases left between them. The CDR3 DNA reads TGTGCCAGCAGCGGGGTCCTCAAAGGGGCTGAAGCTTTCTTT. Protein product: CASSGVLKGAEAFF.

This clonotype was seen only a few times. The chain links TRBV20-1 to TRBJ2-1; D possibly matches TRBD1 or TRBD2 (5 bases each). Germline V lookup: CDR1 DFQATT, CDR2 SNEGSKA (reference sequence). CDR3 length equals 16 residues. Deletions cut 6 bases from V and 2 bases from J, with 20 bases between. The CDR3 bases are TGCAGTGCCCCGTCGGGCAGGGCGGGCGCCTACAATGAGCAGTTCTTC. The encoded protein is CSAPSGRAGAYNEQFF.

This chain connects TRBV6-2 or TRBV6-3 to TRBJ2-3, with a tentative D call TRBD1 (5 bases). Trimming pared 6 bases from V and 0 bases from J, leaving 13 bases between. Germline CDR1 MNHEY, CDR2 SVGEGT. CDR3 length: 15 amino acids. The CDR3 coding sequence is TGTGCCAGCAGCCAAGACAGCCCAAGCACAGATACGCAGTATTTT. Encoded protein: CASSQDSPSTDTQYF.